Each of the 26 T cell receptor beta chains below was sequenced from the same sample in a study of blood T cell repertoires in COVID-19. Libraries were prepared by immunoSEQ multiplex PCR; TCRdb keeps only in-frame clonotypes and omits some of them. The table includes 230,000 or so clones, more than 70% detected once. The sequenced material came from peripheral blood. These receptors were obtained from a middle-aged man with active or convalescent COVID-19.

This chain uses TRBV28 with TRBJ2-1; D is undetermined. Trimming left V 2 bases short and J 10 bases short, with 9 bases between. The CDR3 sequence is 12 residues long. CDR1 and CDR2 from the germline V gene are MDHEN and SYDVKM. In nucleotides, the CDR3 is TGTGCCAGCAGTTTACATGCGAGAGAGCAGTTCTTC. Encoded protein: CASSLHAREQFF. The entire variable domain, with the rest obtained from reference TRBV28 and TRBJ2-1, is as follows: DVKVTQSSRYLVKRTGEKVFLECVQDMDHENMFWYRQDPGLGLRLIYFSYDVKMKEKGDIPEGYSVSREKKERFSLILESASTNQTSMYLCASSLHAREQFFGPGTRLTVL.

This clone was seen a few times. This rearrangement joins TRBV30 to TRBJ2-7, with 8 bases aligning to TRBD2. Per germline, CDR1 GTSNPN and CDR2 SVGIG (reference sequence). The CDR3 consists of 13 residues. Unmatched junction bases numbered 3, after V lost 1 base and J lost 4 bases. DNA of the CDR3: TGTGCCTGGAGTGGGACTAGCCCTTACGAGCAGTACTTC. Translating gives CAWSGTSPYEQYF.

This rearrangement joins TRBV9 to TRBJ2-1; 8 nucleotides align to TRBD2. V lost 0 bases, J lost 4 bases, and 6 bases stayed unmatched. The germline V gene has CDR1 SGDLS and CDR2 YYNGEE. This CDR3 contains 16 residues. The CDR3 DNA sequence: TGTGCCAGCAGCGTAGCATTGGCGGGGGGTTACAATGAGCAGTTCTTC. This codes for CASSVALAGGYNEQFF. Complete variable domain (other parts from reference TRBV9 and TRBJ2-1): DSGVTQTPKHLITATGQRVTLRCSPRSGDLSVYWYQQSLDQGLQFLIQYYNGEERAKGNILERFSAQQFPDLHSELNLSSLELGDSALYFCASSVALAGGYNEQFFGPGTRLTVL.

The chain uses TRBV11-2 and TRBJ1-4; TRBD1 might be the D (6 bases). This CDR3 contains 17 residues. Trimming left V 6 bases short and J 3 bases short, with 20 bases between. Germline loops: CDR1 SGHAT, CDR2 FQNNGV. The CDR3 loop is CASSQGGDSSSNEKLFF. The CDR3 region has the DNA TGTGCCAGCAGTCAAGGGGGGGACTCTTCTTCTAATGAAAAACTGTTTTTT.

The chain carries TRBV6-5 and TRBJ2-7; TRBD1 agrees at 10 bases. The CDR3 loop spans 14 amino acids. Germline CDR1 is MNHEY and CDR2 is SVGAGI. V lost 6 bases, J lost 4 bases, and 6 bases stayed unmatched. In nucleotides, the CDR3 is TGTGCCAGCAGACGGGGACAGGGGAATTACGAGCAGTACTTC. Amino acid sequence: CASRRGQGNYEQYF.

The V call is TRBV7-2, the J call TRBJ2-5; D gene ambiguous. This CDR3 is 13 amino acids long. Germline-derived CDR1 and CDR2 are SGHTA and FQGNSA. V was clipped by 2 bases and J by 5 bases, with 9 bases between them. The CDR3 protein is CASSLLEYETQYF. CDR3 sequence (DNA): TGTGCCAGCAGCTTACTAGAATATGAGACCCAGTACTTC. Combining the CDR3 with reference TRBV7-2 and TRBJ2-5 gives the whole variable domain GAGVSQSPSNKVTEKGKDVELRCDPISGHTALYWYRQSLGQGLEFLIYFQGNSAPDKSGLPSDRFSAERTGGSVSTLTIQRTQQEDSAVYLCASSLLEYETQYFGPGTRLLVL.

This clone was counted between two and nine times. V and J are TRBV5-1 and TRBJ2-3; 7 bases agree with TRBD2. J was trimmed by 0 bases and V by 4 bases; bases with no gene match: 5. Germline V gene data show CDR1 as SGHRS and CDR2 as YFSETQ. The CDR3 runs to 15 residues. The CDR3 is CASSPSRGSTDTQYF. The CDR3 DNA sequence: TGCGCCAGCAGCCCTTCGCGGGGGAGCACAGATACGCAGTATTTT.

The rearrangement uses TRBV18 and TRBJ2-2, with a possible D match to TRBD2 (5 bases). V was trimmed by 1 base and J by 10 bases, leaving 13 bases between them. CDR3 length: 14 residues. In germline, CDR1 is KGHSH, CDR2 LQKENI. The CDR3: CASSPLQVGEELFF. The CDR3 coding sequence is TGTGCCAGCTCACCACTTCAGGTGGGAGAGGAGCTGTTTTTT. The full variable domain, rest sourced from reference TRBV18 and TRBJ2-2, is NAGVMQNPRHLVRRRGQEARLRCSPMKGHSHVYWYRQLPEEGLKFMVYLQKENIIDESGMPKERFSAEFPKEGPSILRIQQVVRGDSAAYFCASSPLQVGEELFFGEGSRLTVL.

The V and J genes are TRBV19 and TRBJ2-4, with D tentatively TRBD1 (5 bases). The CDR3 spans 14 residues. CDR1 and CDR2 (germline): LNHDA, SQIVND (reference sequence). Between the trimmed V and J ends, which lost 4 bases and 1 base, there was a span of 8 bases. The CDR3 DNA reads as TGTGCCAGTAGTAAGGGGTCCGCCAAAAACATTCAGTACTTC. Amino acid sequence: CASSKGSAKNIQYF.

The gene calls are TRBV5-1 and TRBJ2-3; D is uncertain. There are 14 residues in the CDR3. Germline V CDR1 and CDR2: SGHRS, YFSETQ. Trimming took 0 bases from V and 2 from J, leaving 7 bases between them. CDR3 DNA: TGCGCCAGCAGCTTGGTGACACTCACAGATACGCAGTATTTT. It specifies CASSLVTLTDTQYF.

The chain couples TRBV9 to TRBJ1-2; D remains ambiguous. CDR3 length: 18 residues. Deletions cut 3 bases from V and 2 bases from J, with 23 bases between. The germline CDR1 and CDR2 sequences are SGDLS and YYNGEE. CDR3: CASSEAPGPRGGNYGYTF. The CDR3 nucleotides read TGTGCCAGCAGCGAGGCGCCTGGCCCTCGGGGTGGAAACTATGGCTACACCTTC.

This clone has a single count. The rearrangement joins TRBV29-1 to TRBJ2-3, with 12 bases fitting TRBD2. This CDR3 is 14 amino acids long. Germline V gives CDR1 SQVTM, CDR2 ANQGSEA. The junction had 3 bases not matched to a gene; V was cut back by 4 bases and J by 4 bases. The CDR3 loop is CSVGLAGVSDTQYF. The CDR3 nucleotides read TGCAGCGTTGGACTAGCGGGAGTCTCAGATACGCAGTATTTT.

The CDR3 spells CASSETGEARSPLHF. In DNA form, the CDR3 reads TGTGCCAGCAGCGAAACAGGGGAGGCTCGATCACCCCTCCACTTT. This chain connects TRBV7-8 to TRBJ1-6; 7 nucleotides align to TRBD1. CDR1 and CDR2 from the germline V gene are SGHVS and FQNEAQ. With V trimmed by 5 bases and J by 10 bases, 11 bases remained unmatched. CDR3 size: 15 residues.

The genes are TRBV3-1 (or the pseudogene TRBV3-2) and TRBJ2-5; no definite D call. Germline V lookup: CDR1 LGHDT, CDR2 YNNKEL (reference sequence). Trimming removed 4 bases from V and 2 bases from J, with 11 bases in between. CDR3 length: 14 amino acids. This CDR3 is CASSLGRLQETQYF. For the CDR3, the DNA is TGTGCCAGCAGCCTGGGCAGGCTGCAAGAGACCCAGTACTTC.

This clone was recorded many times. This sequence joins TRBV30 and TRBJ1-3; unclear D gene. CDR1 is GTSNPN, CDR2 SVGIG, per germline (reference sequence). The CDR3 covers 12 residues. V lost 0 bases and J 4 bases, leaving 4 bases between the germline ends. DNA for the CDR3: TGTGCCTGGAGTGTAGCAGGAAACACCATATATTTT. This sequence encodes CAWSVAGNTIYF.

This chain joins TRBV5-6 and TRBJ1-2; TRBD1 aligns across 8 bases. V shed 3 bases, J shed 6 bases, and the junction held 10 bases outside the gene matches. Germline values: CDR1 SGHDT, CDR2 YYEEEE. The CDR3 length is 15 residues. The CDR3 region is CASSSRRSGGHGYTF. Written as DNA, the CDR3 is TGTGCCAGCAGCTCGCGGAGATCAGGGGGCCATGGCTACACCTTC.

The chain employs TRBV6-5 and TRBJ1-6; D is uncertain. CDR1 and CDR2 (germline): MNHEY, SVGAGI. V lost 6 bases, J lost 7 bases, and 13 bases lay in between. This CDR3 region has 14 residues. This CDR3 reads CASRTRGNNSPLHF. In DNA form, the CDR3 reads TGTGCCAGCAGGACGAGAGGGAACAATTCACCCCTCCACTTT.

The chain links TRBV7-9 to TRBJ1-5; D gene unclear. CDR3 length equals 14 residues. Germline V CDR1 and CDR2: SEHNR, FQNEAQ (reference sequence). V was clipped by 5 bases and J by 0 bases, with 8 bases between them. CDR3 bases: TGTGCCAGCAGCCCTCAGGATAGCAATCAGCCCCAGCATTTT. It translates to CASSPQDSNQPQHF.

This clone occurred once. The J gene is TRBJ1-6, the V gene TRBV20-1, with 8 positions matching TRBD1. CDR3 length: 20 residues. Germline V gene lookup returns CDR1 DFQATT and CDR2 SNEGSKA (reference sequence). J lost 0 bases, V lost 3 bases, and 16 bases had no gene match. The CDR3 is CSASPTTRTGKASYNSPLHF. The CDR3, as DNA: TGCAGTGCTAGTCCCACAACCCGGACAGGGAAGGCCTCCTATAATTCACCCCTCCACTTT.

This clone was detected only a few times. This sequence joins TRBV4-3 and TRBJ1-1; 7 positions match TRBD1. This CDR3 has 14 amino acids. Trimming cost V 3 bases and J 0 bases; bases outside gene matches: 1. Per germline, CDR1 LGHNA and CDR2 YSLEER. The CDR3 DNA reads as TGCGCCAGCAGCCAGACAGGGATGAACACTGAAGCTTTCTTT. This codes for CASSQTGMNTEAFF.

The chain couples TRBV12-3 or TRBV12-4 to TRBJ1-2; TRBD1 matches 7 bases. With V trimmed by 3 bases and J by 8 bases, 6 bases remained unmatched. CDR3 length: 13 residues. CDR3 nucleotides: TGTGCCAGCAGTTTCTCGAGGGGGCAAGGCTACACCTTC. Protein: CASSFSRGQGYTF.

This chain connects TRBV5-6 to TRBJ1-1; 8 nucleotides align to TRBD1. CDR1 and CDR2 from the germline V gene are SGHDT and YYEEEE. V lost 3 bases to trimming and J lost 4 bases; unmatched junction nucleotides: 11. This CDR3 region has 16 residues. CDR3 sequence: CASSWGPTGGSTEAFF. The DNA for the CDR3 is TGTGCCAGCAGCTGGGGGCCCACAGGGGGGAGCACTGAAGCTTTCTTT. The full variable domain, with the rest looked up from reference TRBV5-6 and TRBJ1-1, is DAGVTQSPTHLIKTRGQQVTLRCSPKSGHDTVSWYQQALGQGPQFIFQYYEEEERQRGNFPDRFSGHQFPNYSSELNVNALLLGDSALYLCASSWGPTGGSTEAFFGQGTRLTVV.

The gene calls are TRBV28 and TRBJ2-5; possible D gene TRBD2, 6 bases. This CDR3 is 15 amino acids long. Trimming shortened V by 4 bases and J by 0 bases, and 12 bases separated the two germline ends. Germline V gives CDR1 MDHEN, CDR2 SYDVKM. The CDR3, as DNA: TGTGCCAGCAGTTCGGGACTTCGAAACCAAGAGACCCAGTACTTC. Translating it yields CASSSGLRNQETQYF.

This chain links TRBV11-3 with TRBJ2-5; D ambiguous. Germline V gene data show CDR1 as SGHNT and CDR2 as YENEEA. This CDR3 has 13 residues. Trimming removed 5 bases from V and 5 bases from J, with 12 bases in between. CDR3 DNA: TGTGCCAGCAGCGAAGCACGTCGTGAGACCCAGTACTTC. Translating it yields CASSEARRETQYF.

The chain carries TRBV7-6 and TRBJ2-1; the match to TRBD2 covers 10 bases. V dropped 5 bases and J dropped 7; count of bases not matched to a gene: 8. The CDR3 loop spans 15 amino acids. The V gene's germline CDR1 is SGHVS and CDR2 FNYEAQ. CDR3 sequence: CASSDLAGDSNEQFF. The CDR3 nucleotides read TGTGCCAGCAGCGACCTAGCGGGAGACTCGAATGAGCAGTTCTTC.

V is TRBV7-9 and J is TRBJ1-1, with no clear D. Germline CDR1 reads SEHNR; CDR2 reads FQNEAQ (reference sequence). V lost 5 bases to trimming and J lost 1 base, with 5 bases between them. The CDR3 spans 12 residues. The CDR3 nucleotides are TGTGCCAGCAGCATTCGGAACACTGAAGCTTTCTTT. Amino acids: CASSIRNTEAFF.